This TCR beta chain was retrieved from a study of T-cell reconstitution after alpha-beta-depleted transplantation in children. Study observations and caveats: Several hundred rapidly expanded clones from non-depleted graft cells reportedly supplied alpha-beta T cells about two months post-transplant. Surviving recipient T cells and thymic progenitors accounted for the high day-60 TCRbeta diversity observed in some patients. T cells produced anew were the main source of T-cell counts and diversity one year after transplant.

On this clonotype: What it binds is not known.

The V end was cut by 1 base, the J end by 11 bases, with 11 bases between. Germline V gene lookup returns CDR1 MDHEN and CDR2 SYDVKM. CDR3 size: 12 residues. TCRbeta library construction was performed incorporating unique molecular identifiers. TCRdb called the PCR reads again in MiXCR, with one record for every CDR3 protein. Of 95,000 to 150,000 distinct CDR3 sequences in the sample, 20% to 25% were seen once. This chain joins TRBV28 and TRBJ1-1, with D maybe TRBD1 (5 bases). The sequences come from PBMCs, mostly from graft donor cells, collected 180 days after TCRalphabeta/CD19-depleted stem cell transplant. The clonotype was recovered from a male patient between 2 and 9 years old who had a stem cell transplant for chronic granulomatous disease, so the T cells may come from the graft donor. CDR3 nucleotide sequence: TGTGCCAGCAGTTTATTGGGGACTGGGGCTTTCTTT. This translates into CASSLLGTGAFF.